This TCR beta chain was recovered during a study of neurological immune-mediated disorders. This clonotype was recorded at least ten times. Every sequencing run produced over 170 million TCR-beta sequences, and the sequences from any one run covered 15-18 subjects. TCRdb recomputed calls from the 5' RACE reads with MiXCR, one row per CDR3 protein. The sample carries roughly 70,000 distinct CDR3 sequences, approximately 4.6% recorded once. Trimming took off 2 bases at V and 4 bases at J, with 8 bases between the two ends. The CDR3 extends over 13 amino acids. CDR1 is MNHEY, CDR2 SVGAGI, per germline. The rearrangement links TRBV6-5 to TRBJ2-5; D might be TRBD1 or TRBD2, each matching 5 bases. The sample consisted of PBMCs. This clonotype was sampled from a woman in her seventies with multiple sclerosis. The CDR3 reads CASSYKGRETQYF. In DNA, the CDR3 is TGTGCCAGCAGTTACAAGGGGAGAGAGACCCAGTACTTC.